The 20 T cell receptor beta chains below were found in one sample sequenced in a study of technical replicates of blood from a handful of donors. Libraries were prepared by immunoSEQ multiplex PCR; TCRdb keeps only in-frame clonotypes and omits some of them. The top ten hold roughly 0.24% of the sample, which has about 72,000 clones, roughly 95% seen once. Sequencing input: T cells isolated from PBMCs. These TCRs come from a human donor in good health.

This sequence joins TRBV5-1 and TRBJ2-7; D remains ambiguous. Trimming shortened V by 1 base and J by 3 bases, and 5 bases separated the two germline ends. The CDR3 spans 12 residues. Germline-derived CDR1 and CDR2 are SGHRS and YFSETQ. The CDR3 spells CASSLSGYEQYF. The CDR3 DNA follows: TGCGCCAGCAGCTTGTCCGGCTACGAGCAGTACTTC.

The rearrangement uses TRBV6-1 and TRBJ2-7, with D possibly matching TRBD1 (5 bases). Germline V gene data show CDR1 as MNHNS and CDR2 as SASEGT. V was shortened by 2 bases and J by 4 bases, with 24 bases between the two germline ends. This CDR3 region has 18 residues. The CDR3: CASSERTGKSLLQYEQYF. DNA of the CDR3: TGTGCCAGCAGTGAACGCACAGGCAAATCCCTCCTGCAATACGAGCAGTACTTC.

This chain links TRBV11-2 with TRBJ1-6; 10 bases are shared with TRBD1. The V segment lost 5 bases and the J segment 9 bases; nucleotides outside the gene matches: 4. Looked up from germline, CDR1 is SGHAT and CDR2 is FQNNGV. This CDR3 is built from 14 residues. The CDR3 DNA is TGTGCCAGCAGCCCCCGGGACAGGGGTTCACCCCTCCACTTT. Translation gives CASSPRDRGSPLHF. Variable domain in full (rest from reference TRBV11-2 and TRBJ1-6): EAGVAQSPRYKIIEKRQSVAFWCNPISGHATLYWYQQILGQGPKLLIQFQNNGVVDDSQLPKDRFSAERLKGVDSTLKIQPAKLEDSAVYLCASSPRDRGSPLHFGNGTRLTVT.

The chain couples TRBV13 to TRBJ2-1; TRBD1 agrees at 9 bases. Germline trimming cut 5 bases from V and 5 bases from J; bases unmatched to any gene: 10. Germline assignment: CDR1 PRHDT and CDR2 FYEKMQ (reference sequence). The CDR3 totals 16 residues. CDR3 in amino acids: CASSPRDRVFNNEQFF. The DNA for the CDR3 is TGTGCCAGCAGCCCCCGGGACAGGGTCTTCAACAATGAGCAGTTCTTC.

The rearrangement links TRBV2 to TRBJ1-3; D is ambiguous. CDR1 SNHLY and CDR2 FYNNEI come from the germline V gene. This CDR3 has 15 residues. V lost 6 bases and J lost 9, with 21 bases in between. CDR3 amino acids: CASRESFSSEVTIYF. The DNA of the CDR3 is TGTGCCAGCAGGGAATCCTTCTCATCGGAGGTCACCATATATTTT. The full variable domain, in which reference TRBV2 and TRBJ1-3 provide the parts outside the CDR3, is EPEVTQTPSHQVTQMGQEVILRCVPISNHLYFYWYRQILGQKVEFLVSFYNNEISEKSEIFDDQFSVERPDGSNFTLKIRSTKLEDSAMYFCASRESFSSEVTIYFGEGSWLTVV.

As for this clone: One junction end does not reproduce the germline sequence, and a read error may be involved. The chain links TRBV6-6 to TRBJ2-3; TRBD2 aligns across 9 bases. Germline V lookup: CDR1 MNHNY, CDR2 SVGAGI (reference sequence). The CDR3 is made up of 12 amino acids. The DNA for the CDR3 is TGTGCCAGCGGGACTAGCAGAGATACGCAGTATTTT. Protein sequence: CASGTSRDTQYF.

The gene calls are TRBV5-6 and TRBJ2-3, with 8 bases aligning to TRBD2. The length of the CDR3 is 16 residues. Germline V gene lookup returns CDR1 SGHDT and CDR2 YYEEEE. After removal of 1 base from V and 2 bases from J, the junction contained 6 bases not matched to a gene. CDR3 protein: CASSLKAGDTTDTQYF. The CDR3 DNA sequence: TGTGCCAGCAGCTTGAAAGCGGGGGATACCACAGATACGCAGTATTTT.

The chain recombines TRBV7-8 with TRBJ2-5; D is undetermined. From germline, CDR1 is SGHVS and CDR2 FQNEAQ. The V end was cut by 3 bases, the J end by 9 bases, with 8 bases between. This CDR3 is 11 amino acids long. The DNA of the CDR3 is TGTGCCAGCAGCTTGAGACGGGCCCAGTACTTC. Translating it yields CASSLRRAQYF.

The CDR3 region is CASLHGREGIGYTF. The CDR3 DNA is TGTGCCAGTTTGCATGGAAGGGAGGGTATTGGCTACACCTTC. The chain combines TRBV19 with TRBJ1-2; D gene unclear. This CDR3 comprises 14 residues. Looked up from germline, CDR1 is LNHDA and CDR2 is SQIVND (reference sequence). Between the trimmed V and J ends, which lost 8 bases and 7 bases, there was a span of 20 bases.

The CDR3 loop is CASSFPLAGGTYEQYF. CDR3 DNA sequence: TGTGCCAGCAGTTTTCCTCTAGCGGGAGGGACCTACGAGCAGTACTTC. The chain uses TRBV28 and TRBJ2-7; TRBD2 matches 12 bases. CDR3 size: 16 residues. Germline lookup yields CDR1 MDHEN and CDR2 SYDVKM. V dropped 3 bases and J dropped 2; count of bases not matched to a gene: 5.

The gene calls are TRBV6-1 and TRBJ2-7; 11 nucleotides agree with TRBD1. CDR3 length: 15 residues. The V gene's germline CDR1 is MNHNS and CDR2 SASEGT. With V trimmed by 5 bases and J by 4 bases, 7 bases remained unmatched. In nucleotides, the CDR3 is TGTGCCAGCAGTTGGACAGGGGGCAACAGGTACGAGCAGTACTTC. Translated, it gives CASSWTGGNRYEQYF.

For this clone: One junction end disagrees with the germline gene, perhaps due to a read error. J is TRBJ2-2 and V is TRBV7-7; 7 nucleotides line up with TRBD2. CDR1 SSHAT and CDR2 FNYEAQ come from the germline V gene (reference sequence). This CDR3 has 15 amino acids. CDR3 in amino acids: CASSLRGGGSGELFF. The DNA of the CDR3 is TGTGCTAGCAGCTTACGCGGGGGAGGTAGCGGGGAGCTGTTTTTT. The full variable domain, in which reference TRBV7-7 and TRBJ2-2 provide the parts outside the CDR3, is GAGVSQSPRYKVTKRGQDVTLRCDPISSHATLYWYQQALGQGPEFLTYFNYEAQPDKSGLPSDRFSAERPEGSISTLTIQRTEQRDSAMYRCASSLRGGGSGELFFGEGSRLTVL.

The chain uses TRBV4-2 and TRBJ2-5, with D possibly matching TRBD2 (6 bases). CDR3 length: 16 amino acids. The germline CDR1 and CDR2 sequences are LGHNA and YNFKEQ. The V end was cut by 0 bases, the J end by 6 bases, with 17 bases between. The CDR3 protein is CASSQDEGGERKTQYF. In DNA, the CDR3 is TGTGCCAGCAGCCAAGATGAAGGAGGGGAAAGAAAGACCCAGTACTTC.

The chain combines TRBV7-2 with TRBJ2-7, with 7 bases fitting TRBD2. Germline CDR1 and CDR2: SGHTA and FQGNSA. This CDR3 contains 14 residues. V was clipped by 1 base and J by 3 bases; unmatched bases: 3. The CDR3 region has the DNA TGTGCCAGCAGCTTAGGGGGGGGGTACTACGAGCAGTACTTC. Its protein is CASSLGGGYYEQYF.

The J gene is TRBJ1-1, the V gene TRBV7-8, with 10 bases fitting TRBD1. The germline gives CDR1 SGHVS, CDR2 FQNEAQ. CDR3 size: 17 residues. V dropped 1 base and J dropped 6; count of bases not matched to a gene: 11. CDR3 DNA: TGTGCCAGCAGCTTAGGACCTATGACAGGGGGCAGTTCTGAAGCTTTCTTT. Translated, it gives CASSLGPMTGGSSEAFF. The whole variable domain, remainder taken from reference TRBV7-8 and TRBJ1-1, is GAGVSQSPRYKVAKRGQDVALRCDPISGHVSLFWYQQALGQGPEFLTYFQNEAQLDKSGLPSDRFFAERPEGSVSTLKIQRTQQEDSAVYLCASSLGPMTGGSSEAFFGQGTRLTVV.

The J gene is TRBJ2-7, the V gene TRBV27; D possibly corresponds to TRBD1 (6 bases). This CDR3 region has 14 residues. The V end lost 6 bases, the J end lost 0 bases, and 12 bases lay between the germline ends. Germline lookup yields CDR1 MNHEY and CDR2 SMNVEV (reference sequence). This CDR3 is CASREDSYSYEQYF. The CDR3 DNA is TGTGCCAGCAGAGAGGACAGTTACTCCTACGAGCAGTACTTC.

The DNA for the CDR3 is TGTGCCAGCAGTTCCTCGGTCAGACTAGCGTTCTCCTACGAGCAGTACTTC. It encodes CASSSSVRLAFSYEQYF. V is TRBV7-2 and J is TRBJ2-7; TRBD2 matches 8 bases. The junction had 13 bases not matched to a gene; V was cut back by 6 bases and J by 0 bases. Germline V gene lookup returns CDR1 SGHTA and CDR2 FQGNSA. The CDR3 covers 17 residues.

CDR3 nucleotide sequence: TGTGCCAGCAGCCCAGACAGGGAAATCAGAGAGCAGTACTTC. Amino acid sequence: CASSPDREIREQYF. The chain recombines TRBV16 with TRBJ2-7; 7 bases agree with TRBD1. Trimming at V came to 4 bases and at J to 7 bases, leaving 10 bases not matched to a gene. CDR3 length: 14 residues. Germline V gene sequence: CDR1 KGHSY, CDR2 FQNENV.

The rearrangement links TRBV28 to TRBJ2-7, with TRBD1 as a possible D gene (5 bases). V was trimmed by 4 bases and J by 3 bases, leaving 7 bases between them. The CDR3 sequence is 12 residues long. Germline CDR1 reads MDHEN; CDR2 reads SYDVKM. The CDR3 DNA sequence: TGTGCCAGCAGTTCCAGGGACTACGAGCAGTACTTC. This encodes CASSSRDYEQYF.

V gene TRBV5-1 combines with J gene TRBJ2-1; no reliable D call. The CDR3 is 14 amino acids. V was cut by 4 bases and J by 4 bases, with 12 bases left in between. Germline loops: CDR1 SGHRS, CDR2 YFSETQ. CDR3 in amino acids: CASSHPGAYNEQFF. DNA of the CDR3: TGCGCCAGCAGCCACCCCGGAGCGTACAATGAGCAGTTCTTC.